The rows below give T cell receptor beta chains drawn from one sample of a study of T cells in Graves' hyperthyroidism and ophthalmopathy. TCRdb passed the multiplex PCR reads through MiXCR, listing each CDR3 protein once. The sample consists of hundreds of thousands of distinct CDR3 sequences, around 13% of them appearing once. The sample was blood. Receptors originate from a woman in her twenties or thirties with Graves' hyperthyroidism that later progressed to Graves' ophthalmopathy. The CDR3 runs from the conserved cysteine through the conserved F or W. The D gene is left open where the match is weak. The size of a clone is reported for some rows only, either as once, few or many, or as a class for expanded clones.

J gene,clone size,D gene,V gene,CDR3 protein,CDR3 DNA
TRBJ2-6,-,TRBD1,TRBV20-1,CSARQGITNVPTF,TGCAGTGCCCGACAGGGTATAACCAACGTCCCGACTTTC
TRBJ2-2,-,-,TRBV19,CASWGRGPETGELFF,TGTGCCAGTTGGGGGCGAGGGCCAGAAACCGGGGAGCTGTTTTTT
TRBJ1-4,many,TRBD1,TRBV11-3,CASSLRTGDYEKLFF,TGTGCCAGCAGCTTAAGGACAGGGGATTACGAAAAACTGTTTTTT
TRBJ2-1,-,-,TRBV24-1,CATSDLGTKQFF,TGTGCCACCAGTGATTTGGGGACAAAGCAGTTCTTC
TRBJ2-3,-,TRBD1,TRBV5-5,CASSPTGGMDTQYF,TGTGCCAGCAGCCCGACAGGGGGCATGGATACGCAGTATTTT
TRBJ1-3,many,-,TRBV10-3,CAISGGLTNSGNTIYF,TGTGCCATCAGTGGGGGGTTGACAAACTCTGGAAACACCATATATTTT
TRBJ1-5,many,TRBD1,TRBV2,CASTKGDRGNQPQHF,TGTGCCAGCACCAAAGGGGACAGAGGCAATCAGCCCCAGCATTTT
TRBJ1-4,many,-,TRBV5-1,CASSLERPNEKLFF,TGCGCCAGCAGCTTGGAAAGGCCTAATGAAAAACTGTTTTTT
TRBJ1-1,many,-,TRBV7-2,CASSLAGTANTEAFF,TGTGCCAGCAGCTTAGCGGGGACGGCGAACACTGAAGCTTTCTTT
TRBJ1-5,many,-,TRBV11-2,CASSLDWGNQPQHF,TGTGCCAGCAGCTTAGATTGGGGCAATCAGCCCCAGCATTTT
TRBJ1-6,many,-,TRBV2,CASSEMGGLNSPLHF,TGTGCCAGCAGTGAAATGGGCGGACTTAATTCACCCCTCCACTTT
TRBJ2-7,many,-,TRBV27,CASSLGGRVNREQYF,TGTGCCAGCAGTTTGGGCGGTCGGGTTAATAGGGAGCAGTACTTC
TRBJ2-7,many,-,TRBV28,CASIQVREDGYEQYF,TGTGCCAGCATCCAAGTCAGAGAAGATGGCTACGAGCAGTACTTC
TRBJ2-7,-,-,TRBV3-1,CASSQLGGKLNSYELYF,TGTGCCAGCAGCCAACTGGGAGGTAAACTTAATTCCTACGAGCTGTACTTC
TRBJ2-7,-,TRBD2,TRBV5-1,CASSLATALGREQYF,TGCGCCAGCAGCTTGGCGACAGCCCTCGGGAGGGAGCAGTACTTC
TRBJ1-1,many,TRBD1,TRBV6-1,CASRPQGENTEAFF,TGTGCCAGCAGACCACAGGGGGAAAACACTGAAGCTTTCTTT
TRBJ1-1,many,TRBD1,TRBV12-3/TRBV12-4,CASSLTGGDTEAFF,TGTGCCAGCAGTTTGACAGGGGGTGACACTGAAGCTTTCTTT
TRBJ2-7,-,-,TRBV7-6,CASSSTPGAYEQYF,TGTGCCAGCAGCTCCACGCCAGGGGCCTACGAGCAGTACTTC
TRBJ2-7,many,-,TRBV28,CASSRDGAGYEQYF,TGTGCCAGCAGCCGGGACGGAGCCGGTTACGAGCAGTACTTC
TRBJ2-7,many,TRBD1,TRBV6-2/TRBV6-3,CASAGAGTDVYEQYF,TGTGCCAGCGCTGGGGCCGGGACAGATGTCTACGAGCAGTACTTC
TRBJ1-4,many,-,TRBV6-6,CASSYSIAIGLGEKLFF,TGTGCCAGCAGTTACTCGATTGCGATAGGGCTGGGTGAAAAACTGTTTTTT
TRBJ1-2,few,TRBD1,TRBV5-1,CASSLDVTGGHGYTF,TGCGCCAGCAGCTTGGATGTGACAGGGGGTCATGGCTACACCTTC
TRBJ2-5,few,-,TRBV10-3,CAINSRVGETQYF,TGTGCCATCAACTCCAGGGTCGGGGAGACCCAGTACTTC
TRBJ1-5,many,-,TRBV2,CASSPDRSSQPQHF,TGTGCCAGCAGTCCCGACAGGTCGAGTCAGCCCCAGCATTTT
TRBJ1-1,many,-,TRBV27,CASSSGEDTEAFF,TGTGCCAGCAGTTCAGGGGAGGACACTGAAGCTTTCTTT
TRBJ2-7,many,TRBD2,TRBV28,CASSLKAGAPREQYF,TGTGCCAGCAGCCTCAAAGCGGGAGCTCCGAGGGAGCAGTACTTC
TRBJ2-1,many,TRBD2,TRBV18,CASSPGRVKGYNEQFF,TGTGCCAGCTCACCAGGGAGGGTAAAGGGCTACAATGAGCAGTTCTTC
TRBJ2-5,-,TRBD2,TRBV20-1,CSVVGASGGETQYF,TGCAGTGTTGTTGGAGCTAGCGGAGGGGAGACCCAGTACTTC
TRBJ1-5,many,-,TRBV12-3/TRBV12-4,CASSSTGNQPQHF,TGTGCCAGTAGTTCTACAGGGAATCAGCCCCAGCATTTT
TRBJ2-3,many,-,TRBV7-2,CASSLARADTQYF,TGTGCCAGCAGCTTAGCACGGGCTGATACGCAGTATTTT
TRBJ1-3,many,TRBD1,TRBV12-3/TRBV12-4,CASTYYGGGIGNTIYF,TGTGCCAGCACCTACTACGGAGGGGGCATTGGAAACACCATATATTTT
TRBJ2-3,-,TRBD2,TRBV7-9,CASTPRVVGGTTDTQYF,TGTGCCAGCACCCCTCGGGTGGTGGGAGGGACCACAGATACGCAGTATTTT
TRBJ2-7,few,-,TRBV12-3/TRBV12-4,CASSSQGGGPSYEQYF,TGTGCCAGCAGTTCCCAGGGAGGGGGGCCCTCCTACGAGCAGTACTTC
TRBJ2-7,many,-,TRBV28,CASSLSFGTSYEQYF,TGTGCCAGCAGTTTATCTTTTGGGACATCCTACGAGCAGTACTTC
TRBJ1-1,many,TRBD1,TRBV12-3/TRBV12-4,CASSPPGQMTEAFF,TGTGCCAGCAGCCCTCCGGGACAGATGACTGAAGCTTTCTTT
TRBJ1-2,many,-,TRBV20-1,CSARPDLPAYYGYTF,TGCAGTGCTCGCCCGGATCTGCCCGCTTACTATGGCTACACCTTC
TRBJ2-7,many,TRBD1,TRBV27,CASSLRQGYEQYF,TGTGCCAGCAGCTTACGACAGGGGTACGAGCAGTACTTC
TRBJ2-7,many,-,TRBV30,CAWSPRDYEQYF,TGTGCCTGGTCCCCCCGGGACTACGAGCAGTACTTC
TRBJ2-7,-,TRBD2,TRBV4-2,CASSQPPGLAGVYEQYF,TGTGCCAGCAGCCAACCACCGGGACTAGCGGGAGTCTACGAGCAGTACTTC
TRBJ2-7,many,-,TRBV28,CASSPAVLDEQYF,TGTGCCAGCAGCCCGGCCGTTCTTGACGAGCAGTACTTC
TRBJ1-1,many,-,TRBV7-8,CASSTRGRNTEAFF,TGTGCCAGCAGCACCAGGGGTAGGAACACTGAAGCTTTCTTT
TRBJ2-7,-,-,TRBV7-9,CASSSFYSVLGEQYF,TGTGCCAGCAGTTCATTCTATTCCGTCCTGGGAGAGCAGTACTTC
TRBJ2-1,few,TRBD2,TRBV18,CASSPQRENEQFF,TGTGCCAGCTCACCACAGCGGGAGAATGAGCAGTTCTTC
TRBJ2-1,-,TRBD2,TRBV24-1,CATSDSRRGAGEQFF,TGTGCCACCAGTGATTCCCGGCGGGGGGCAGGTGAGCAGTTCTTC
TRBJ2-7,-,TRBD2,TRBV19,CASSVGTSSYEQYF,TGTGCCAGTAGTGTCGGGACTAGTTCCTACGAGCAGTACTTC
TRBJ2-7,once,TRBD2,TRBV20-1,CSAYGTSGSRQYF,TGCAGTGCCTATGGGACTAGCGGGAGTCGACAGTACTTC
TRBJ1-4,once,-,TRBV4-1,CASSQGTGMGEKLFF,TGCGCCAGCAGCCAAGGAACAGGGATGGGAGAAAAACTGTTTTTT